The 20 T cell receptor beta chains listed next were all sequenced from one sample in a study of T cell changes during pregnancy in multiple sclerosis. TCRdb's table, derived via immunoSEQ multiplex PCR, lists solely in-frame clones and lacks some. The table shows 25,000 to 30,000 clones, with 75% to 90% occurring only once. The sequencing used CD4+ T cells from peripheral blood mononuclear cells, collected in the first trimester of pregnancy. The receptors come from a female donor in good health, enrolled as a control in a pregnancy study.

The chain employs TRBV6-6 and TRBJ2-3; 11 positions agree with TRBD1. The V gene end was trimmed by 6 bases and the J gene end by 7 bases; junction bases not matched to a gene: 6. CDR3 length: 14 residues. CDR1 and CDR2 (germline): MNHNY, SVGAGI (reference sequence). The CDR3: CASSGQGATNTQYF. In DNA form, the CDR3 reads TGTGCCAGCAGCGGACAGGGGGCAACAAATACGCAGTATTTT.

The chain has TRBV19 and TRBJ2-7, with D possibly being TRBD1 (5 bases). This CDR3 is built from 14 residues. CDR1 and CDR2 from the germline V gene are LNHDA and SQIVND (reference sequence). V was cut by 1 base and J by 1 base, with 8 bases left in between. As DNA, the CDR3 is TGTGCCAGTAGTATAGGGACACAGTCCTACGAGCAGTACTTC. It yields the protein CASSIGTQSYEQYF.

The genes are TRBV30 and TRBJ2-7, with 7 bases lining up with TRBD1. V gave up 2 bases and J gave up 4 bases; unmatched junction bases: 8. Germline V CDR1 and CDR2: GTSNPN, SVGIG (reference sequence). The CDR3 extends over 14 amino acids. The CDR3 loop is CAWSLGTVTYEQYF. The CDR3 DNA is TGTGCCTGGAGTTTGGGGACAGTGACTTACGAGCAGTACTTC.

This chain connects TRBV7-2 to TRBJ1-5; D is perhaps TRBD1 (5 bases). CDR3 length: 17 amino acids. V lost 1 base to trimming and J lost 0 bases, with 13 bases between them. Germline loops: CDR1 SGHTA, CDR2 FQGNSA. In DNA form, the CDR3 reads TGTGCCAGCAGCTTAGGTGGGGCAGTTTATAGCAATCAGCCCCAGCATTTT. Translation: CASSLGGAVYSNQPQHF. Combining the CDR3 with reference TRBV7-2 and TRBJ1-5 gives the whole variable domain GAGVSQSPSNKVTEKGKDVELRCDPISGHTALYWYRQSLGQGLEFLIYFQGNSAPDKSGLPSDRFSAERTGGSVSTLTIQRTQQEDSAVYLCASSLGGAVYSNQPQHFGDGTRLSIL.

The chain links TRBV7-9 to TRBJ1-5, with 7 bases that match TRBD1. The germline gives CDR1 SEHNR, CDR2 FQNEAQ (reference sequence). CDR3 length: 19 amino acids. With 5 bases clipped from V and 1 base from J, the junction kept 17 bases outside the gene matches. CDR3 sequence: CASSPQRDSWASSNQPQHF. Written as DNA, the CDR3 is TGTGCCAGCAGCCCACAGAGGGACAGCTGGGCTTCGAGCAATCAGCCCCAGCATTTT.

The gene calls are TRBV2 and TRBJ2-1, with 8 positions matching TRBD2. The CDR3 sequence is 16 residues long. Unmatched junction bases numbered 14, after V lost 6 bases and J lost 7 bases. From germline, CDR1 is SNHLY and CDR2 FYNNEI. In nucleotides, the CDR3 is TGTGCCAGCAGGTCCTTCGGGACTAGTGAGTCGAATGAGCAGTTCTTC. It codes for CASRSFGTSESNEQFF.

In DNA form, the CDR3 reads TGTGCCAGCAGCTTGGATTGGCGGAGTTCCTACGAGCAGTACTTC. Translating gives CASSLDWRSSYEQYF. The chain links TRBV5-4 to TRBJ2-7; no clear D. Germline V gene lookup returns CDR1 SGHNT and CDR2 YYREEE (reference sequence). With 0 bases removed from V and 1 base from J, the gap between germline ends came to 11 bases. This CDR3 region has 15 residues.

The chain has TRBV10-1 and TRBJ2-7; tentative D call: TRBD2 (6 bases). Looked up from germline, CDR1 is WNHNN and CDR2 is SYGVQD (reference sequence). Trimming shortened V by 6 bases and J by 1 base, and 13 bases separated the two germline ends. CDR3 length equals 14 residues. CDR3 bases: TGCGCCAGCAGCTCGGACGGAGGGTCCTACGAGCAGTACTTC. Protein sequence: CASSSDGGSYEQYF.

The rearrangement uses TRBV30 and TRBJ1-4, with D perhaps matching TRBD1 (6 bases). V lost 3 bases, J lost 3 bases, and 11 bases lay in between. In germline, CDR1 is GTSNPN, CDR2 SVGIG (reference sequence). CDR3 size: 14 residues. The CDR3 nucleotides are TGTGCCTGGAGCGGGACATTGGCTAATGAAAAACTGTTTTTT. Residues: CAWSGTLANEKLFF.

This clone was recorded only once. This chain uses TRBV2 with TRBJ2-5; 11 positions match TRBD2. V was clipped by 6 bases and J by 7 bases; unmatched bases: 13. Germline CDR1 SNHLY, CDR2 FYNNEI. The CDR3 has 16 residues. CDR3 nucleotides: TGTGCCAGCAGCCCAACTAGCGGGAGAGGCCCGAGGACCCAGTACTTC. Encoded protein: CASSPTSGRGPRTQYF.

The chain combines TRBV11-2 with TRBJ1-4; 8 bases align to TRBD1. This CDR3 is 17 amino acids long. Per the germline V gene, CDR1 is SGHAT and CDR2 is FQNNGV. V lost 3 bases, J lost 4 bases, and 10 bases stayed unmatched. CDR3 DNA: TGTGCCAGCAGCTTCGGGACAGGAACCCACCATAATGAAAAACTGTTTTTT. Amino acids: CASSFGTGTHHNEKLFF.

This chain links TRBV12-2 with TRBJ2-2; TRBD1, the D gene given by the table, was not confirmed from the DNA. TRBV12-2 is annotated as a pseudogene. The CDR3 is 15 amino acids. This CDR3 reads CASRFDRGCTGELFF. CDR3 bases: TGTGCAAGTCGCTTTGACAGGGGGTGCACCGGGGAGCTGTTTTTT.

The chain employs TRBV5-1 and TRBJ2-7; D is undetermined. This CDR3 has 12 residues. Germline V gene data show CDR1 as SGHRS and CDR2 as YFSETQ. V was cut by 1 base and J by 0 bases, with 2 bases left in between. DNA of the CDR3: TGCGCCAGCAGCTTGTACTCCTACGAGCAGTACTTC. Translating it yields CASSLYSYEQYF.

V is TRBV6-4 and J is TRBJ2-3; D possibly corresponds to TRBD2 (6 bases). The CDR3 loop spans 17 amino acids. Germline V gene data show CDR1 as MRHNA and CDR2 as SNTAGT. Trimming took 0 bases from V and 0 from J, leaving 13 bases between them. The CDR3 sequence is CASSDSTRVSSTDTQYF. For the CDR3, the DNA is TGTGCCAGCAGTGACTCGACTAGGGTTTCTAGCACAGATACGCAGTATTTT.

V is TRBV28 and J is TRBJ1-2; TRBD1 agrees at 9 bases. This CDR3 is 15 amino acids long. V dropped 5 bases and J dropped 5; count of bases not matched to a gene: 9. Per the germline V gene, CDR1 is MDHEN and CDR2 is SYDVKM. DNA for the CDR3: TGTGCCAGCAGTATACCCGGGACAGGGTTATATGGCTACACCTTC. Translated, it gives CASSIPGTGLYGYTF.

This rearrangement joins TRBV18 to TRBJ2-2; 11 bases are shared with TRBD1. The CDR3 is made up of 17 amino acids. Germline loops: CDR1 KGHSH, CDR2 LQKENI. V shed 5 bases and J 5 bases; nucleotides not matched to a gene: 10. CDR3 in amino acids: CASSDLRTGGRTGELFF. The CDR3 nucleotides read TGTGCCAGCTCAGACCTCCGGACAGGGGGCAGGACCGGGGAGCTGTTTTTT.

The CDR3 DNA reads TGTGCCAGCAGTTACTATCAGAACTATGGCTACACCTTC. Its translation is CASSYYQNYGYTF. The chain combines TRBV6-6 with TRBJ1-2; D gene unclear. Trimming shortened V by 1 base and J by 2 bases, and 5 bases separated the two germline ends. The CDR3 has 13 residues. Germline-derived CDR1 and CDR2 are MNHNY and SVGAGI (reference sequence).

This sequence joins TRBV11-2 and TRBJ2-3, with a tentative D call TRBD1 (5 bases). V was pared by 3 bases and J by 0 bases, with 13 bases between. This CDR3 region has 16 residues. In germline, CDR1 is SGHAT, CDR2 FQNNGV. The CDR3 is CASSFGPGSSTDTQYF. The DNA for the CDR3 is TGTGCCAGCAGCTTTGGCCCAGGGTCTAGCACAGATACGCAGTATTTT.

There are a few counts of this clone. The CDR3 DNA reads as TGTGCCAGCACCGTGGACAGGGAGCACTATGGCTACACCTTC. This sequence encodes CASTVDREHYGYTF. This chain connects TRBV5-4 to TRBJ1-2; TRBD1 matches at 8 bases. The V and J ends lost 6 bases and 3 bases, in that order; junction bases with no gene match: 7. The CDR3 is made up of 14 amino acids. The germline CDR1 and CDR2 sequences are SGHNT and YYREEE (reference sequence). The complete variable domain, with remaining parts taken from reference TRBV5-4 and TRBJ1-2, reads ETGVTQSPTHLIKTRGQQVTLRCSSQSGHNTVSWYQQALGQGPQFIFQYYREEENGRGNFPPRFSGLQFPNYSSELNVNALELDDSALYLCASTVDREHYGYTFGSGTRLTVV.

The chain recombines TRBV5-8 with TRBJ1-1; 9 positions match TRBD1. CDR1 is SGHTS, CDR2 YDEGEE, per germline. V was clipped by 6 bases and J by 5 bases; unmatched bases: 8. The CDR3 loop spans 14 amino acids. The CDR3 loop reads CASNRQGVLTEAFF. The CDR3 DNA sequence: TGTGCCAGCAACCGACAGGGGGTGTTGACTGAAGCTTTCTTT.